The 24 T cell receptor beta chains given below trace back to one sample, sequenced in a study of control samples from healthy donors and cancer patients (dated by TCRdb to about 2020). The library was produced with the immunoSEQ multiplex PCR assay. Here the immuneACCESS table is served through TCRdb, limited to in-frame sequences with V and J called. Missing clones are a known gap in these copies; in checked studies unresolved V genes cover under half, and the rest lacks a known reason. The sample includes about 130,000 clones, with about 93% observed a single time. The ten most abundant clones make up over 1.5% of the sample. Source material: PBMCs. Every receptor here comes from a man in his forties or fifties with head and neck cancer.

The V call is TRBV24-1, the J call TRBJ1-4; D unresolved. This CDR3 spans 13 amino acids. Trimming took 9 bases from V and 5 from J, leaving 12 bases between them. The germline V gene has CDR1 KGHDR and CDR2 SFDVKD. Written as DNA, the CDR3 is TGTGCCACCCGGGCAGCCGCAAATGAAAAACTGTTTTTT. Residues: CATRAAANEKLFF.

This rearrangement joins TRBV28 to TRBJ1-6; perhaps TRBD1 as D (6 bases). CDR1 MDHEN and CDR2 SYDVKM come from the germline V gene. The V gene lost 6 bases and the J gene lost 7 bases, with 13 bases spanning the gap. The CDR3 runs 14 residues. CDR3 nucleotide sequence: TGTGCCAGCAGCCGCAGGGGAGGGAATTCACCCCTCCACTTT. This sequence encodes CASSRRGGNSPLHF.

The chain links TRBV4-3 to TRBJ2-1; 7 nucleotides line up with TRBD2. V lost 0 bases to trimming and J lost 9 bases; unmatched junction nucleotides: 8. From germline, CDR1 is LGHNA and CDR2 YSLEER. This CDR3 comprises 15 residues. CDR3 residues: CASSQDRLAGGEQFF. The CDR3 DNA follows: TGCGCCAGCAGCCAAGATAGACTAGCCGGAGGTGAGCAGTTCTTC.

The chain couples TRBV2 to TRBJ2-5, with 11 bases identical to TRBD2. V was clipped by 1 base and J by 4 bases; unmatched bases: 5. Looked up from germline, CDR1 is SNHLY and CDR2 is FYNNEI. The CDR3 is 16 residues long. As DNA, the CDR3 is TGTGCCAGCAGTGAAGGAGGGCTAGCGGGGGGAGAGACCCAGTACTTC. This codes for CASSEGGLAGGETQYF. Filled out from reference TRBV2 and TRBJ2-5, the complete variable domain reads EPEVTQTPSHQVTQMGQEVILRCVPISNHLYFYWYRQILGQKVEFLVSFYNNEISEKSEIFDDQFSVERPDGSNFTLKIRSTKLEDSAMYFCASSEGGLAGGETQYFGPGTRLLVL.

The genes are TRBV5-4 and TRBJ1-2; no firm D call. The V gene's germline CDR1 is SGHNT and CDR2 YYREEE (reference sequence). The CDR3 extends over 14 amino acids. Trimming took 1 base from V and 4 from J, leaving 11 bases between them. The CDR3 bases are TGTGCCAGCAGCTTGCAAGGACTCTCCTATGGCTACACCTTC. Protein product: CASSLQGLSYGYTF.

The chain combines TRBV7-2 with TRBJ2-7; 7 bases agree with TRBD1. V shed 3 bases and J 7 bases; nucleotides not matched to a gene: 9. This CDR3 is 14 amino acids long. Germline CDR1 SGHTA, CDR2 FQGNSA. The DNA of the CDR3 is TGTGCCAGCAGCTTCAGTAAGGGGGCGAGGGAGCAGTACTTC. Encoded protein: CASSFSKGAREQYF.

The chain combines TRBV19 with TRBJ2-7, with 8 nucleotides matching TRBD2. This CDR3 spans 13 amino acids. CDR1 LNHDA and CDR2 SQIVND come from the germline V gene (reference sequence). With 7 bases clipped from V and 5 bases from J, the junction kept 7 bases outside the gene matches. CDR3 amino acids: CASKAGGLDEQYF. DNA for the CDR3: TGTGCCAGTAAGGCGGGGGGACTCGACGAGCAGTACTTC.

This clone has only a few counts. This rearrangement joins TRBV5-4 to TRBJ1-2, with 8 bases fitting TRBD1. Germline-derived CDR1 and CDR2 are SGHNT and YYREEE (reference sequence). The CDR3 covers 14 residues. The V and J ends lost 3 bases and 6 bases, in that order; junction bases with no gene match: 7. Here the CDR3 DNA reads TGTGCCAGCAGCTCCAGGGGGCCCTTCGATGGCTACACCTTC. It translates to CASSSRGPFDGYTF. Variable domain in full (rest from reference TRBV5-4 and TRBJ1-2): ETGVTQSPTHLIKTRGQQVTLRCSSQSGHNTVSWYQQALGQGPQFIFQYYREEENGRGNFPPRFSGLQFPNYSSELNVNALELDDSALYLCASSSRGPFDGYTFGSGTRLTVV.

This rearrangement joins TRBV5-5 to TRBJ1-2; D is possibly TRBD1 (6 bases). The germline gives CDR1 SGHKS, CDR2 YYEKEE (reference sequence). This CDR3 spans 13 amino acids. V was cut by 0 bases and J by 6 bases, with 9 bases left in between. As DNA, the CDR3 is TGTGCCAGCAGCTTGGCCTCAGGGGATGGCTACACCTTC. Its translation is CASSLASGDGYTF.

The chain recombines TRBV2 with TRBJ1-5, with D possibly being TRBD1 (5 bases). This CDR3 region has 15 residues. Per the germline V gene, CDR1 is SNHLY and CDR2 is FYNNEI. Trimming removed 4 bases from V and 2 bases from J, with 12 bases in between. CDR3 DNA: TGTGCCAGCAGTGGGGGAGGGGAGGGCAATCAGCCCCAGCATTTT. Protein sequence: CASSGGGEGNQPQHF.

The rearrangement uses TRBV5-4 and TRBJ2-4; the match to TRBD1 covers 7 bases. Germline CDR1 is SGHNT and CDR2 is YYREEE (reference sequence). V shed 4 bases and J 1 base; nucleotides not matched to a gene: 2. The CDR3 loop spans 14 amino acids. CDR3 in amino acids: CASSQQGAKNIQYF. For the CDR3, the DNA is TGTGCCAGCAGCCAACAGGGGGCCAAAAACATTCAGTACTTC.

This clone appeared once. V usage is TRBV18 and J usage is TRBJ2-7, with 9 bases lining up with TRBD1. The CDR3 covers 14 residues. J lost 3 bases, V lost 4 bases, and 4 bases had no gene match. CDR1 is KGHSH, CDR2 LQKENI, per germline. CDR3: CASSRRQGVYEQYF. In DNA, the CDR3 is TGTGCCAGCTCACGCCGACAGGGGGTCTACGAGCAGTACTTC. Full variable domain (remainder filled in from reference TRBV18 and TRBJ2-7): NAGVMQNPRHLVRRRGQEARLRCSPMKGHSHVYWYRQLPEEGLKFMVYLQKENIIDESGMPKERFSAEFPKEGPSILRIQQVVRGDSAAYFCASSRRQGVYEQYFGPGTRLTVT.

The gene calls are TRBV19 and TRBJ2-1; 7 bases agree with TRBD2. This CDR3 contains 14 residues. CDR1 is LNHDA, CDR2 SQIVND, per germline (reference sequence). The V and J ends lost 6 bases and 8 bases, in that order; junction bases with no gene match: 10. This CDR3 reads CASRAPGRGDEQFF. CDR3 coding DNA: TGTGCCAGTAGAGCCCCCGGACGGGGGGATGAGCAGTTCTTC.

The CDR3 spells CASSYALTGFQFEQYF. The CDR3 coding sequence is TGTGCCAGCAGTTACGCCCTGACAGGATTCCAATTCGAGCAGTACTTC. V usage is TRBV6-5 and J usage is TRBJ2-7; perhaps TRBD1 as D (6 bases). Germline V gene data show CDR1 as MNHEY and CDR2 as SVGAGI. V lost 2 bases, J lost 6 bases, and 20 bases lay in between. The CDR3 has 16 residues.

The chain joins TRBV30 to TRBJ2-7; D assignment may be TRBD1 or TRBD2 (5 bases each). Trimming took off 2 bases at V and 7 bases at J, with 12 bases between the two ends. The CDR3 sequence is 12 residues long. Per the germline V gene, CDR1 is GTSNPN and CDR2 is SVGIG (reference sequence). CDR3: CAWSREGWEQYF. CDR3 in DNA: TGTGCCTGGAGTCGAGAGGGGTGGGAGCAGTACTTC.

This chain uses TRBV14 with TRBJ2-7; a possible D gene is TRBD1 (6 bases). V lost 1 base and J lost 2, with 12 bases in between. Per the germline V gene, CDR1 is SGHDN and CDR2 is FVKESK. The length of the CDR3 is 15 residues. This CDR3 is CASSQAGASTYEQYF. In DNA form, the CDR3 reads TGTGCCAGCAGCCAAGCAGGGGCCTCTACCTACGAGCAGTACTTC.

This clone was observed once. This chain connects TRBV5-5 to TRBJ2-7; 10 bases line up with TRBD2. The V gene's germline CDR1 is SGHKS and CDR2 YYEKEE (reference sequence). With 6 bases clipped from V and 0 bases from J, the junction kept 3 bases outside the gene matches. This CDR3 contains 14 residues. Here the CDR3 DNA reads TGTGCCAGCATCCGACTAGCGGGCTCCTACGAGCAGTACTTC. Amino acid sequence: CASIRLAGSYEQYF.

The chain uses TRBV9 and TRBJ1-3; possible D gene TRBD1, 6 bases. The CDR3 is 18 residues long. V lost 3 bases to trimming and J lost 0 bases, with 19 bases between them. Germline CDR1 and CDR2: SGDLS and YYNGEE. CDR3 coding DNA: TGTGCCAGCAGCGCGTGGGCAGGTCAGGGGTTCTCTGGAAACACCATATATTTT. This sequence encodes CASSAWAGQGFSGNTIYF.

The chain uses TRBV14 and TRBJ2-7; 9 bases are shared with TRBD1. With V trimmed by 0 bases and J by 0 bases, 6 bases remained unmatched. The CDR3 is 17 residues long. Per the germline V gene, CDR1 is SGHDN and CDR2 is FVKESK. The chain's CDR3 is CASSQDVWTGDSYEQYF. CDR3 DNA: TGTGCCAGCAGCCAAGACGTGTGGACAGGGGACTCCTACGAGCAGTACTTC.

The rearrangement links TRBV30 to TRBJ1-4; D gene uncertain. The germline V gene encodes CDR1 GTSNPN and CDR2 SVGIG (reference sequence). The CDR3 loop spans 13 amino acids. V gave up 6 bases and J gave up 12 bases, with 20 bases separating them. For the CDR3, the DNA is TGTGCCTGCCCCGGACGGTTGGGTGGGGAACTGTTTTTT. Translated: CACPGRLGGELFF.

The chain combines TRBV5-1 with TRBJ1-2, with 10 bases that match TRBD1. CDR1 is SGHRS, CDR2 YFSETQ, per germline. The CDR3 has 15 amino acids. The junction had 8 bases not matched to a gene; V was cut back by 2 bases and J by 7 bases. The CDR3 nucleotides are TGCGCCAGCAGCTTAGGGGACAGGGGCCGGGGTGGCTACACCTTC. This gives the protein CASSLGDRGRGGYTF.

This CDR3 reads CASRVKTTGELFF. As DNA, the CDR3 is TGTGCCAGCAGGGTCAAGACGACCGGGGAGCTGTTTTTT. The chain carries TRBV7-3 and TRBJ2-2; no reliable D call. Germline loops: CDR1 SGHTA, CDR2 FQGTGA. The CDR3 runs 13 residues. Trimming removed 6 bases at V and 5 bases at J, with 10 bases between.

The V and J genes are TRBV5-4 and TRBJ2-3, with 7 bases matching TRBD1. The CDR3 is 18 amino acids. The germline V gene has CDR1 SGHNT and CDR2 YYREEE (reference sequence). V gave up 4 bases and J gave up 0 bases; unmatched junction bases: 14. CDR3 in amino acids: CASSGGQERTASTDTQYF. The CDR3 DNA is TGTGCCAGCAGCGGAGGACAGGAGAGAACCGCTAGCACAGATACGCAGTATTTT.

The CDR3 region has the DNA TGTGCCACCAGTGATTTCGGCCAAGACACAGATACGCAGTATTTT. Translating gives CATSDFGQDTDTQYF. The chain joins TRBV24-1 to TRBJ2-3; no firm D call. The CDR3 runs to 15 residues. The germline V gene encodes CDR1 KGHDR and CDR2 SFDVKD. V was clipped by 1 base and J by 2 bases, with 9 bases between them.